This T cell receptor beta chain was documented in a study of blood T cell repertoires in COVID-19. The wider study: Whether acute or convalescent, the COVID-19 samples came from the United States, Italy and Spain. PBMCs, B-cell-depleted T cells, or T cells were the source of the cDNA or gDNA that made up the material.

Per the germline V gene, CDR1 is MNHEY and CDR2 is SMNVEV (reference sequence). Trimming cost V 6 bases and J 0 bases, with 12 bases left between them. The CDR3 sequence is 14 residues long. Under the authors' procedure: Nucleated cell counts were estimated from reference gene primer amplification. Clones were sequenced by immunoSEQ multiplex PCR, and TCRdb holds only the in-frame ones, with some missing. V and J calls plus clone size are reproduced from that table; the DNA served to infer D and trimming. The table records 400,000 to 450,000 clones, 70% to 90% of them present only once. Followed over time, Seattle patients had been enrolled while infection was active.

The chain combines TRBV27 with TRBJ2-7, with D possibly matching TRBD1 (6 bases). The sequence was collected from a man aged 18 to 30 with COVID-19, enrolled during active disease. The specimen was peripheral blood. The CDR3 DNA is TGTGCCAGCAGGTACACAGGGTACTCCTACGAGCAGTACTTC. This codes for CASRYTGYSYEQYF.